This TCR beta chain originates from a study of prognosis after radiotherapy for stage I lung cancer. Study results and caveats: In patients with versus without metastases, TRBV and TRBJ gene usage reportedly differed.

Many counts were recorded for this clonotype. No antigen is known for it. Researchers used two-round multiplex PCR to amplify TCR beta CDR3 starting from genomic DNA. First-round PCR used primers specific to each TRBV and TRBJ gene. MiXCR was run by TCRdb on the multiplex PCR reads, yielding one entry per CDR3 protein. The table has about 20,000 distinct CDR3 sequences, around two fifths seen once. The CDR3 has 13 residues. Germline CDR1 reads SGHTA; CDR2 reads FQGNSA. The V and J ends lost 2 bases and 14 bases respectively, with 18 bases between them. The TCR comes from a donor of 50 years or more with non-small cell lung cancer. The material sequenced was PBMCs, taken before or after stereotactic body radiation therapy (not recorded which). The chain joins TRBV7-2 to TRBJ1-1; D perhaps matches TRBD1 (5 bases). This CDR3 is CASSLLMYRPSFF. In DNA, the CDR3 is TGTGCCAGCAGCTTATTAATGTACAGGCCTAGCTTCTTT.